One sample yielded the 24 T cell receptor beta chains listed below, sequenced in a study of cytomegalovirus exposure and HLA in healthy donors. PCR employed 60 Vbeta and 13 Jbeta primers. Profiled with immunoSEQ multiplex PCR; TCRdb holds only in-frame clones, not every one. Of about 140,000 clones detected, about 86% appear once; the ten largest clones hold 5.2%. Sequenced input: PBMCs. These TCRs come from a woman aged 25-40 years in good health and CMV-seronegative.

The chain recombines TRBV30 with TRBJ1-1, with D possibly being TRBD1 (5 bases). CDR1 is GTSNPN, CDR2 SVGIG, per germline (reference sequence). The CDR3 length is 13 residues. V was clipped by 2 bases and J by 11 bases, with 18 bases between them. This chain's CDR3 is CAWSTHGGRGAFF. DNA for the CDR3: TGTGCCTGGAGTACGCACGGGGGTCGGGGGGCTTTCTTT.

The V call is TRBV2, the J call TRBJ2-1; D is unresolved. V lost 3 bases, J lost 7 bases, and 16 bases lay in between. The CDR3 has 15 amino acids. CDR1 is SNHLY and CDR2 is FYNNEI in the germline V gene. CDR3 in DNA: TGTGCCAGCAGTGATAGGTGGGCCGTCACAAATGAGCAGTTCTTC. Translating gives CASSDRWAVTNEQFF. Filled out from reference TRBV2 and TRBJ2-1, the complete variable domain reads EPEVTQTPSHQVTQMGQEVILRCVPISNHLYFYWYRQILGQKVEFLVSFYNNEISEKSEIFDDQFSVERPDGSNFTLKIRSTKLEDSAMYFCASSDRWAVTNEQFFGPGTRLTVL.

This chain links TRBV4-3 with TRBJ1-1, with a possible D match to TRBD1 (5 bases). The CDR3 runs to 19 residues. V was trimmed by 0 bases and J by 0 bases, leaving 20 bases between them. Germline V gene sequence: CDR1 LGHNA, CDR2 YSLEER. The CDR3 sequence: CASSQEIFPGGGVNTEAFF. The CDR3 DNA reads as TGCGCCAGCAGCCAAGAAATCTTCCCCGGGGGAGGGGTGAACACTGAAGCTTTCTTT.

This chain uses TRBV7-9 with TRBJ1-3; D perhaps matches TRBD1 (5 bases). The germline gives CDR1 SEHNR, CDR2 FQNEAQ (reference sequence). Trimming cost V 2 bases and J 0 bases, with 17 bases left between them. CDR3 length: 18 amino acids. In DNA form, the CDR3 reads TGTGCCAGCAGCTTAAGTGGATATGCAGGGCTCTCTGGAAACACCATATATTTT. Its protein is CASSLSGYAGLSGNTIYF.

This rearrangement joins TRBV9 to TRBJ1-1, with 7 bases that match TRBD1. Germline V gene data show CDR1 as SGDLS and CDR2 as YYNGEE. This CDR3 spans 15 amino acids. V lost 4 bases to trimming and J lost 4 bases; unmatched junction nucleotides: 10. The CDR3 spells CASSPETGFPTEAFF. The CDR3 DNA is TGTGCCAGCAGCCCTGAGACAGGGTTCCCCACTGAAGCTTTCTTT.

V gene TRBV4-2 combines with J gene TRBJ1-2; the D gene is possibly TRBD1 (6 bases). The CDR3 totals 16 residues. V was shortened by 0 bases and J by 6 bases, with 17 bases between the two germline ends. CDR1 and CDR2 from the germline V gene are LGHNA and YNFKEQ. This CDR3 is CASSQDRRGGRDGYTF. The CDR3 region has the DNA TGTGCCAGCAGCCAAGATCGGAGGGGGGGCAGGGATGGCTACACCTTC.

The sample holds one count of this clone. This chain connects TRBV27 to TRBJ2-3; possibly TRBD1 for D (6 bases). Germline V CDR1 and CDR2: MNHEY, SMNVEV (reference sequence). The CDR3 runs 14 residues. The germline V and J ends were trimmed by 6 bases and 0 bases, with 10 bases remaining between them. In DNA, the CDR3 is TGTGCCAGCAGGCCCCAGGGGAGCACAGATACGCAGTATTTT. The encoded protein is CASRPQGSTDTQYF.

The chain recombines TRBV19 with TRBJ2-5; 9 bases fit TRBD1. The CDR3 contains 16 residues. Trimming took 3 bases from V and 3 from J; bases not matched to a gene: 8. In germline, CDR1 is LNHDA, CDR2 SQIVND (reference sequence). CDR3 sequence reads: CASSILPGQGKETQYF. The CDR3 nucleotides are TGTGCCAGTAGTATTCTACCGGGACAGGGAAAAGAGACCCAGTACTTC.

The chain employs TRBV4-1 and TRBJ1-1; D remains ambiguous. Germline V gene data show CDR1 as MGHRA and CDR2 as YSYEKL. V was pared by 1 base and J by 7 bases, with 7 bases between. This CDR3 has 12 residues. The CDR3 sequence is CASSQGASEAFF. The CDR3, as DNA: TGCGCCAGCAGCCAAGGGGCGAGTGAAGCTTTCTTT.

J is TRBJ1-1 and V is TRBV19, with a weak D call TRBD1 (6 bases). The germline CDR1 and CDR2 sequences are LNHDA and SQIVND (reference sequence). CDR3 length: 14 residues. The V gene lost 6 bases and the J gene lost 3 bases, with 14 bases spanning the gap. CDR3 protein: CASSRGGADTEAFF. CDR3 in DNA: TGTGCCAGTAGCCGGGGGGGGGCTGACACTGAAGCTTTCTTT.

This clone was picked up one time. The CDR3 coding sequence is TGTGCCAGCAGCCGGGGACAGGGTACAGGTGGGAACTATGGCTACACCTTC. Residues: CASSRGQGTGGNYGYTF. The chain couples TRBV7-9 to TRBJ1-2, with 9 bases lining up with TRBD1. Germline loops: CDR1 SEHNR, CDR2 FQNEAQ (reference sequence). The CDR3 is 17 residues long. Germline trimming cut 5 bases from V and 2 bases from J; bases unmatched to any gene: 12.

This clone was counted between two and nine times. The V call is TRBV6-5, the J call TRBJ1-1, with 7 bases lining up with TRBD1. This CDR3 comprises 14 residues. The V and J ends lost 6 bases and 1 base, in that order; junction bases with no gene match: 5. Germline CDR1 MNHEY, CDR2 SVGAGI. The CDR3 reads CASRKTGKNTEAFF. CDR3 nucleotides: TGTGCCAGCAGAAAGACAGGGAAGAACACTGAAGCTTTCTTT.

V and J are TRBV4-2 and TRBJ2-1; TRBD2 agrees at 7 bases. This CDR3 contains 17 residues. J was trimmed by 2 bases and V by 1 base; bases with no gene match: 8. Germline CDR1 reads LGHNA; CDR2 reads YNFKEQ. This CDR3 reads CASSQGGGGEPYNEQFF. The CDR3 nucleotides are TGTGCCAGCAGCCAAGGCGGTGGGGGGGAGCCCTACAATGAGCAGTTCTTC.

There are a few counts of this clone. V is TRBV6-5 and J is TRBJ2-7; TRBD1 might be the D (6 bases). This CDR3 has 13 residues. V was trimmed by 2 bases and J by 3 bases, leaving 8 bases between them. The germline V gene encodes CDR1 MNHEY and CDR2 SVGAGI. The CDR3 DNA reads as TGTGCCAGCAGTTACGACAGGAGCTACGAGCAGTACTTC. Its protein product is CASSYDRSYEQYF.

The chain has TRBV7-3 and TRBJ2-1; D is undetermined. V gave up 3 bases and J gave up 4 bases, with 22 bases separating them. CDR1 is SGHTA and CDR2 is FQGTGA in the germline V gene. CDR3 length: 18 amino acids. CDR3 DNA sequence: TGTGCCAGCAGCTTCCTGGGCCCACCTACGTTACAGTACAATGAGCAGTTCTTC. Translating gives CASSFLGPPTLQYNEQFF.

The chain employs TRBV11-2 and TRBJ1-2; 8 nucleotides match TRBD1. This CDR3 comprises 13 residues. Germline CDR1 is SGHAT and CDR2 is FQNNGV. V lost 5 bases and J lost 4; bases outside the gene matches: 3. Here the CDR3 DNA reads TGTGCCAGCAGCCCACAGGGGGTCTATGGCTACACCTTC. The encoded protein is CASSPQGVYGYTF.

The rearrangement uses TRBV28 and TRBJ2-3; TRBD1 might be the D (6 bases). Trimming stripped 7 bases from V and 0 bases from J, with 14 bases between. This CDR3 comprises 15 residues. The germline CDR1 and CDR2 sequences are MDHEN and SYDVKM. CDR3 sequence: CASKARTESTDTQYF. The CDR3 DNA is TGTGCCAGCAAGGCTAGGACAGAGAGCACAGATACGCAGTATTTT.

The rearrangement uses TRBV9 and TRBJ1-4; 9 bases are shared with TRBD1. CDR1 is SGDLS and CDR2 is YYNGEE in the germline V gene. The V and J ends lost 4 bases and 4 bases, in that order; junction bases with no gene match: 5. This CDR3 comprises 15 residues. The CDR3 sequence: CASSPGTGHNEKLFF. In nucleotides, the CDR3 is TGTGCCAGCAGCCCCGGGACAGGGCATAATGAAAAACTGTTTTTT.

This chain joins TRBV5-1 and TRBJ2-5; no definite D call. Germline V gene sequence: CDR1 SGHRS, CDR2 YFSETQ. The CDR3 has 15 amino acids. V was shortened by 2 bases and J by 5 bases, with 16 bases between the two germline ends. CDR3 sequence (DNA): TGCGCCAGCAGCTTCAGTAGCCAAGGAGTCGAGACCCAGTACTTC. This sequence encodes CASSFSSQGVETQYF.

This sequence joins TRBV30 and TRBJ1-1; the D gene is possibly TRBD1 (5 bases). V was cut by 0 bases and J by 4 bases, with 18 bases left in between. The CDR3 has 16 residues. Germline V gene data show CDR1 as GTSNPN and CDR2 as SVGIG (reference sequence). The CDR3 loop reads CAWSVSGAGMSTEAFF. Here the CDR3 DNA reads TGTGCCTGGAGTGTAAGCGGGGCAGGGATGAGCACTGAAGCTTTCTTT. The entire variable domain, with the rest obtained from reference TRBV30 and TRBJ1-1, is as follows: SQTIHQWPATLVQPVGSPLSLECTVEGTSNPNLYWYRQAAGRGLQLLFYSVGIGQISSEVPQNLSASRPQDRQFILSSKKLLLSDSGFYLCAWSVSGAGMSTEAFFGQGTRLTVV.

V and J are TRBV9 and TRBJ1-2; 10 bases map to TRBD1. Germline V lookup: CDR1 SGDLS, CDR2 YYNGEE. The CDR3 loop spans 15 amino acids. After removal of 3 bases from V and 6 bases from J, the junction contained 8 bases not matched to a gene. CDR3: CASSDPRDRGDGYTF. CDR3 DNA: TGTGCCAGCAGCGATCCCCGGGACAGGGGAGATGGCTACACCTTC.

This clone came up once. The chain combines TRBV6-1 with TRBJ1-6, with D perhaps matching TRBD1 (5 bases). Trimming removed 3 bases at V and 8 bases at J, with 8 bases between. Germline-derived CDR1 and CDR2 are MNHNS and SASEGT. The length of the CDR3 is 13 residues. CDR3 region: CASSDQGYSPLHF. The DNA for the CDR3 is TGTGCCAGCAGTGACCAGGGTTATTCACCCCTCCACTTT.

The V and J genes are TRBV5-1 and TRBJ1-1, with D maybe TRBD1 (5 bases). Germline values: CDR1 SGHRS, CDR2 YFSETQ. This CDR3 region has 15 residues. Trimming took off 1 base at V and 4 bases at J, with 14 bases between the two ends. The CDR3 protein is CASSLRPSGGTEAFF. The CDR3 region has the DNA TGCGCCAGCAGCTTGCGGCCCAGCGGGGGCACTGAAGCTTTCTTT. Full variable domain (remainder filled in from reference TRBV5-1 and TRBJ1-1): KAGVTQTPRYLIKTRGQQVTLSCSPISGHRSVSWYQQTPGQGLQFLFEYFSETQRNKGNFPGRFSGRQFSNSRSEMNVSTLELGDSALYLCASSLRPSGGTEAFFGQGTRLTVV.

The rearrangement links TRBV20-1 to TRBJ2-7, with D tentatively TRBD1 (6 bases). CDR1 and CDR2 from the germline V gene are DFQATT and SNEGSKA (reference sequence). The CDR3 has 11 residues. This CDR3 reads CSPTQGNEQYF. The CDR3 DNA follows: TGCAGCCCGACTCAGGGGAATGAGCAGTACTTC.